This T cell receptor beta chain stems from a study of cytomegalovirus exposure and HLA in healthy donors. Findings and caveats of the study: Rare sequences made up most TCRs, while some public TCRs were found in many donors.

13 Jbeta primers and 60 Vbeta primers were used for the PCR. TCRdb's copy holds only in-frame clones and misses some; the assay was immunoSEQ multiplex PCR. The sample lists 120,000 or so clones, approximately 78% occurring once. This clone was counted only a few times. The antigen remains undetermined. CDR3 length: 12 amino acids. Germline assignment: CDR1 SGHAT and CDR2 FQNNGV. Trimming cost V 5 bases and J 0 bases, with 5 bases left between them. The chain links TRBV11-2 to TRBJ2-7; D ambiguous. The sequenced material came from PBMCs. The TCR comes from a man aged 25-45 years in good health and CMV-seropositive. The CDR3 loop is CASSHGSYEQYF. The CDR3 bases are TGTGCCAGCAGCCACGGCTCCTACGAGCAGTACTTC.